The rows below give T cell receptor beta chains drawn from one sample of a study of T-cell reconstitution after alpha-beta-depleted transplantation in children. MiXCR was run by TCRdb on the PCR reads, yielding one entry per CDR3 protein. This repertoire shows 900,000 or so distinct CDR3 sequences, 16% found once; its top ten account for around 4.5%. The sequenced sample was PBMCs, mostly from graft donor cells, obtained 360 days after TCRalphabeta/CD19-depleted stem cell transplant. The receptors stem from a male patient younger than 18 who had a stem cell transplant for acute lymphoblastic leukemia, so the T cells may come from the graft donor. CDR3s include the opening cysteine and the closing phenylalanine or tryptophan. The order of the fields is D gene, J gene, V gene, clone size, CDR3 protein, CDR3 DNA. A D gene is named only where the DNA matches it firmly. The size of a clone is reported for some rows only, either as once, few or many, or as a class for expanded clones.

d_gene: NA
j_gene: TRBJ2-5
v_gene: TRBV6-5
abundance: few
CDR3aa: CASSYSALEMAVGTQYF
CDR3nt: TGTGCCAGCAGTTACTCGGCCCTTGAGATGGCCGTGGGGACCCAGTACTTC

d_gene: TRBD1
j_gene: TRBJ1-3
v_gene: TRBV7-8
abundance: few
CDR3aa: CASSHRQGSPDTIYF
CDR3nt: TGTGCCAGCAGCCACCGACAGGGTTCGCCGGACACCATATATTTT

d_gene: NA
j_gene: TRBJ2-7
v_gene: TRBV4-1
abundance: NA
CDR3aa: CASSQPTSSYEQYF
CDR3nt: TGCGCCAGCAGCCAACCGACGAGCTCCTACGAGCAGTACTTC

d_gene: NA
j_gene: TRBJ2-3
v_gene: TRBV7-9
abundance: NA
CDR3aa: CASSLDTSMFTDTQYF
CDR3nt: TGTGCCAGCAGCTTGGACACCAGTATGTTCACAGATACGCAGTATTTT

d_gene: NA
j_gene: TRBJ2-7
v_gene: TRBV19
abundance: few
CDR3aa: CASSSRRTYEQYF
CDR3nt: TGTGCCAGTAGTTCCCGGCGAACTTACGAGCAGTACTTC

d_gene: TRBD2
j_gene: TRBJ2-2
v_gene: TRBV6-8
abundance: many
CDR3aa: CASARLAGVFGELFF
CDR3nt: TGTGCCAGCGCCCGACTAGCGGGAGTCTTCGGGGAGCTGTTTTTT

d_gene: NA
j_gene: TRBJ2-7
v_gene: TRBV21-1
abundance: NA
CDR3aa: CASSSGTDNSYEQYF
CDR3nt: TGTGCCAGCAGCTCCGGGACAGATAACTCCTACGAGCAGTACTTC

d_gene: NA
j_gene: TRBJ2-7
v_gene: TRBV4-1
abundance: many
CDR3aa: CASSQAATPQYEQYF
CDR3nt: TGCGCCAGCAGCCAAGCGGCAACTCCTCAATACGAGCAGTACTTC

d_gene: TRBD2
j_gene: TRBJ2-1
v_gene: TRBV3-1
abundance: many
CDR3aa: CASRPAGLPYNEQFF
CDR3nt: TGTGCCAGCAGACCCGCGGGACTACCCTACAATGAGCAGTTCTTC

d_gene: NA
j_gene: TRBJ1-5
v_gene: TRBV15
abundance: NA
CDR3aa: CATSREFARWGNQPQHF
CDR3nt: TGTGCCACCAGCAGAGAATTTGCGCGATGGGGCAATCAGCCCCAGCATTTT

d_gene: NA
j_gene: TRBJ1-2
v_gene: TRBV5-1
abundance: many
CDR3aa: CASSPDRLTNYGYTF
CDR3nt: TGCGCCAGCAGCCCGGACAGACTTACTAACTATGGCTACACCTTC

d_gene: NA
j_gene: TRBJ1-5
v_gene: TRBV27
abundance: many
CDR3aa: CASSLLGGNQPQHF
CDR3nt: TGTGCCAGCAGTTTGCTAGGAGGCAATCAGCCCCAGCATTTT

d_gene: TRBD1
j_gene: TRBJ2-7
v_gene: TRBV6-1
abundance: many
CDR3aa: CASRDRFPNYEQYF
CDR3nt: TGTGCCAGCCGGGACAGGTTCCCGAACTACGAGCAGTACTTC

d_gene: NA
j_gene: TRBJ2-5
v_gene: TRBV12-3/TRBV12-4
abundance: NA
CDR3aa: CASSVRETETQYF
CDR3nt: TGTGCCAGCAGTGTCCGGGAGACGGAGACCCAGTACTTC

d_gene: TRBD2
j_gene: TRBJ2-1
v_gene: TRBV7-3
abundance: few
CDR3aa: CASSLTGDYYNEQFF
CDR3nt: TGTGCCAGCAGCTTAACGGGGGACTACTACAATGAGCAGTTCTTC